This T cell receptor beta chain came from a study of OX40 agonist ivuxolimab in advanced cancers. The CDR3 has 14 amino acids. V shed 2 bases, J shed 6 bases, and the junction held 3 bases outside the gene matches. Germline CDR1 SGHKS, CDR2 YYEKEE (reference sequence). Generated by immunoSEQ multiplex PCR, the TCRdb table keeps only in-frame clones and is missing some. The sample lists 75,000 to 100,000 clones, roughly four fifths occurring once. The source was CD4+ or CD8+ T cells sorted from blood, collected in a trial of the OX40 agonist ivuxolimab. This clonotype originated in an adult with an advanced solid tumor such as melanoma, head and neck, liver or kidney cancer. The chain is built from TRBV5-5 and TRBJ2-1; TRBD1 matches 9 bases. CDR3 sequence: CASSFPGQGNEQFF. For the CDR3, the DNA is TGTGCCAGCAGCTTTCCGGGACAGGGCAATGAGCAGTTCTTC.